The T cell receptor beta chain under discussion was sequenced for a study of shared clonotypes between healthy human individuals. Germline values: CDR1 MGHDK, CDR2 SYGVNS. Trimming removed 2 bases from V and 6 bases from J; junction bases left unmatched: 7. CDR3 length: 15 amino acids. Measured with immunoSEQ multiplex PCR; TCRdb has only the in-frame clones, and not every one. Of some 1.4 million clones listed, approximately 97% are singletons. The rearrangement links TRBV25-1 to TRBJ1-1, with 9 bases matching TRBD1. Sequenced input: naive CD4+ T cells sorted from blood. Subset indicated: CD45RA+ positively selected. This sequence originates from a man aged 25 to 40 in good health. CDR3 DNA: TGTGCCAGCAGTGAACCCGGGACAGGGTTCGCTGAAGCTTTCTTT. It encodes CASSEPGTGFAEAFF.